This T cell receptor beta chain is from a study of shared clonotypes between healthy human individuals. Trimming cost V 5 bases and J 6 bases; bases outside gene matches: 8. There are 15 residues in the CDR3. CDR1 is SEHNR, CDR2 FQNEAQ, per germline (reference sequence). Profiling relied on immunoSEQ multiplex PCR, and the TCRdb table lists in-frame clones only, not all of them. The table lists about 2.4 million clones, roughly 93% of them singletons, with around 0.37% in the top ten. The gene calls are TRBV7-9 and TRBJ2-2; 8 bases line up with TRBD1. The source material was naive CD4+ T cells from PBMCs. Subset in this sample: CD45RA+ positively selected. This TCR came from a man younger than 35 in good health. Some clones in this sample may be carry-over from other donors' samples. CDR3 nucleotides: TGTGCCAGCAGCCCGCAGGGGGCATCCCCCGGGGAGCTGTTTTTT. Its translation is CASSPQGASPGELFF. The full variable domain, completed using reference TRBV7-9 and TRBJ2-2, is DTGVSQNPRHKITKRGQNVTFRCDPISEHNRLYWYRQTLGQGPEFLTYFQNEAQLEKSRLLSDRFSAERPKGSFSTLEIQRTEQGDSAMYLCASSPQGASPGELFFGEGSRLTVL.